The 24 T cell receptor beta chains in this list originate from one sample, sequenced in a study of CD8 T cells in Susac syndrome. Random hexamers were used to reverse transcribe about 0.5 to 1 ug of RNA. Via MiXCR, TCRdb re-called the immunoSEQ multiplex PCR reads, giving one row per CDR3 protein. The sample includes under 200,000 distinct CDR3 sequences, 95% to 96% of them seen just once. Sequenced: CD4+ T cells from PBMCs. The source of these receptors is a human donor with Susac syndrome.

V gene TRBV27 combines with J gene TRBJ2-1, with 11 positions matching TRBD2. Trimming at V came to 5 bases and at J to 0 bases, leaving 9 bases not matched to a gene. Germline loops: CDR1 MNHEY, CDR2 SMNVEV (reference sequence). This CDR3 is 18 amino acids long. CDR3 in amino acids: CASSRFSGRGSSYNEQFF. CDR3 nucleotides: TGTGCCAGCAGTAGGTTTAGCGGGAGGGGAAGCTCCTACAATGAGCAGTTCTTC.

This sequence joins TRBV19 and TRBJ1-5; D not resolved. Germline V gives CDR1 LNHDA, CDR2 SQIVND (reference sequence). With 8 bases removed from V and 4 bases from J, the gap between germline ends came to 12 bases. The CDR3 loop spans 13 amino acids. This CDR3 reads CASFWSSNQPQHF. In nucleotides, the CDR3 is TGTGCCAGTTTTTGGTCCTCTAATCAGCCCCAGCATTTT. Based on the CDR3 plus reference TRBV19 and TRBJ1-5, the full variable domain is DGGITQSPKYLFRKEGQNVTLSCEQNLNHDAMYWYRQDPGQGLRLIYYSQIVNDFQKGDIAEGYSVSREKKESFPLTVTSAQKNPTAFYLCASFWSSNQPQHFGDGTRLSIL.

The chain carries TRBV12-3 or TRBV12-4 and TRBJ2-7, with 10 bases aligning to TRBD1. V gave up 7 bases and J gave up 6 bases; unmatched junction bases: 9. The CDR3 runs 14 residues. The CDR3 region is CASTSRGQGREQYF. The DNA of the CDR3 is TGTGCCAGCACCTCAAGGGGACAGGGGCGCGAGCAGTACTTC.

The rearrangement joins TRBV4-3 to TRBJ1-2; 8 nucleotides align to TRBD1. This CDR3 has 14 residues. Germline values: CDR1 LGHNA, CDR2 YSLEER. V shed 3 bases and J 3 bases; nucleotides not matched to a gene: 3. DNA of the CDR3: TGCGCCAGCAGCCACACGACAGGGGACTATGGCTACACCTTC. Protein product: CASSHTTGDYGYTF.

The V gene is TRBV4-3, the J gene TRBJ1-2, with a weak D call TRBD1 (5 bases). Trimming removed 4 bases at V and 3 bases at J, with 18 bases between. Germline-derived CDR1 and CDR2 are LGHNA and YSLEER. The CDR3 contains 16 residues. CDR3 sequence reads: CASSRSAGKEDYGYTF. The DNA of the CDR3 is TGCGCCAGCAGCCGCTCCGCAGGGAAGGAGGACTATGGCTACACCTTC.

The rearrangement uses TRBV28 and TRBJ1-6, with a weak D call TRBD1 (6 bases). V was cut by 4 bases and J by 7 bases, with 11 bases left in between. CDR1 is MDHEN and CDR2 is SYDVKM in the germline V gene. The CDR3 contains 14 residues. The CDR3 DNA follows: TGTGCCAGCAGTTACCCAGGGGACAATTCACCCCTCCACTTT. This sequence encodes CASSYPGDNSPLHF.

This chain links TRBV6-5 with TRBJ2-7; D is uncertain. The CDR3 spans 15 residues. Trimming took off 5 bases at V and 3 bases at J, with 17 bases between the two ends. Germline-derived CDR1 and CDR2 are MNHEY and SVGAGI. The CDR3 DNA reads TGTGCCAGCAGTCCATTCCGCCAGCAGTTCTACGAGCAGTACTTC. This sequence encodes CASSPFRQQFYEQYF.

The CDR3 coding sequence is TGCAGCGTTCCCGGGACAGGGTCCTACGAGCAGTACTTC. Amino acids: CSVPGTGSYEQYF. This chain uses TRBV29-1 with TRBJ2-7, with 9 bases identical to TRBD1. Trimming at V came to 5 bases and at J to 1 base, leaving 3 bases not matched to a gene. Germline CDR1 and CDR2: SQVTM and ANQGSEA. CDR3 length equals 13 residues.

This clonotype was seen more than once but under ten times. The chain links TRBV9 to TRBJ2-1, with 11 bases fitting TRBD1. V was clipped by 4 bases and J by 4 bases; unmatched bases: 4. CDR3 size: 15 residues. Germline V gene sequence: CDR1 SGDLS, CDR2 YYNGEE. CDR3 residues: CASSPGQGAYNEQFF. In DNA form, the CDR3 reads TGTGCCAGCAGCCCTGGACAGGGGGCTTACAATGAGCAGTTCTTC.

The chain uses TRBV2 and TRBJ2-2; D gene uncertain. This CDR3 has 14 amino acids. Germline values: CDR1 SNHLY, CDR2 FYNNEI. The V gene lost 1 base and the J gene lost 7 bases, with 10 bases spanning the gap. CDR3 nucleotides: TGTGCCAGCAGTGAAGTAACTCGGAGCGGGGAGCTGTTTTTT. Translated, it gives CASSEVTRSGELFF.

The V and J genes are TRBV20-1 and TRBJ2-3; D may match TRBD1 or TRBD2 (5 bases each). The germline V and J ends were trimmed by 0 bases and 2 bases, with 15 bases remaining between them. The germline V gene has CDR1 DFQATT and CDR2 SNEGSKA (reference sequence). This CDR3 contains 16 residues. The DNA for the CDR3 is TGCAGTGCTAGAGATCTTAGGGGAGCGGTCACAGATACGCAGTATTTT. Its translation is CSARDLRGAVTDTQYF.

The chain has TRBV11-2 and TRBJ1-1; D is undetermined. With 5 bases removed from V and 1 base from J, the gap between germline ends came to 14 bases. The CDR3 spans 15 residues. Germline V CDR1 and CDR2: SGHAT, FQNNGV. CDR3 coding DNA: TGTGCCAGCAGCACGGACGGCAATAGGAACACTGAAGCTTTCTTT. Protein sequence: CASSTDGNRNTEAFF.

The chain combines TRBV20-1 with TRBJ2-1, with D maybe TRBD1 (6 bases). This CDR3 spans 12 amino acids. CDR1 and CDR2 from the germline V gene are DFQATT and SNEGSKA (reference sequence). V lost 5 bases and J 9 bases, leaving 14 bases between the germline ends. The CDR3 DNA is TGCAGTGCTCGAGGGGGTAACGTTGAGCAGTTCTTC. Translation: CSARGGNVEQFF.

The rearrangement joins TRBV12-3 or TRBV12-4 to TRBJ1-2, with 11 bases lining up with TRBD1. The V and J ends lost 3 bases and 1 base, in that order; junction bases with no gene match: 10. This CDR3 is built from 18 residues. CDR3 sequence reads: CASSLAFGTGGLNYGYTF. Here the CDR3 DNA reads TGTGCCAGCAGTTTGGCTTTTGGGACAGGGGGGCTTAACTATGGCTACACCTTC.

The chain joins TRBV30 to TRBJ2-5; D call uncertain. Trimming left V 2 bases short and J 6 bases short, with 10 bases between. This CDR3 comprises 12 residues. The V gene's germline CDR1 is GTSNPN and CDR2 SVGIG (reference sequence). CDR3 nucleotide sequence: TGTGCCTGGAGTCCCCAGCGACAGACCCAGTACTTC. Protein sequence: CAWSPQRQTQYF.

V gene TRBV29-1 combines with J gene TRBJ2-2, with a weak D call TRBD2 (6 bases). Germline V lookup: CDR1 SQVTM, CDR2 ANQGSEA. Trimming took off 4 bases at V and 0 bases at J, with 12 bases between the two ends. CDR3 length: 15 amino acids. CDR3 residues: CSVGTGLPNTGELFF. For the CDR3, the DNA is TGCAGCGTTGGAACAGGACTACCGAACACCGGGGAGCTGTTTTTT.

The CDR3 DNA follows: TGTGCCTCCTCCGTCAGGGGAGCGGTTCGAAATGAGCAGTTCTTC. Its translation is CASSVRGAVRNEQFF. The rearrangement joins TRBV27 to TRBJ2-1, with D tentatively TRBD1 (6 bases). This CDR3 spans 15 amino acids. Germline V gene sequence: CDR1 MNHEY, CDR2 SMNVEV (reference sequence). Trimming took off 11 bases at V and 7 bases at J, with 24 bases between the two ends.

Here the CDR3 DNA reads TGTGCCAGCAGCCCGGGACCGTTTAACACCGGGGAGCTGTTTTTT. It translates to CASSPGPFNTGELFF. The chain carries TRBV7-2 and TRBJ2-2, with D tentatively TRBD1 or TRBD2 (5 bases each). Germline V gene sequence: CDR1 SGHTA, CDR2 FQGNSA. CDR3 length: 15 residues. Trimming removed 5 bases from V and 2 bases from J, with 12 bases in between.

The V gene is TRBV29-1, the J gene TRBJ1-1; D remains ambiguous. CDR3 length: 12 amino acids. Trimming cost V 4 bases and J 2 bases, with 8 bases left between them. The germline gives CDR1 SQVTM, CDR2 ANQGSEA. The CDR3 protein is CSVGTANTEAFF. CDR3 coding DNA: TGCAGCGTTGGGACGGCCAACACTGAAGCTTTCTTT.

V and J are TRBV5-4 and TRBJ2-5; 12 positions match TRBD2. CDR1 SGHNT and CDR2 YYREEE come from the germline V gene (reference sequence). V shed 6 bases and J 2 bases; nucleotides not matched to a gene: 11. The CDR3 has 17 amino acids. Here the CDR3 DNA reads TGTGCCAGCAACGAGAGGACTAGCGGGGCGGGACAAGAGACCCAGTACTTC. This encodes CASNERTSGAGQETQYF.

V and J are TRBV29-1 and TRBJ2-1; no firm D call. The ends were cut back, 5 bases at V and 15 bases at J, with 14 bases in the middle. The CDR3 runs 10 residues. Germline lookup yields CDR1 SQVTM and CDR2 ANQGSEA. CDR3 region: CSVMGHWRFF. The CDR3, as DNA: TGCAGCGTTATGGGCCATTGGCGGTTCTTC.

The CDR3 loop reads CASSPQGEGGEQYV. CDR3 DNA sequence: TGTGCCAGCAGCCCACAGGGGGAGGGGGGCGAGCAGTACGTC. V is TRBV7-9 and J is TRBJ2-7; weak D call: TRBD1 (8 bases). The germline V and J ends were trimmed by 5 bases and 6 bases, with 17 bases remaining between them. CDR3 length: 14 amino acids. Germline V lookup: CDR1 SEHNR, CDR2 FQNEAQ (reference sequence).

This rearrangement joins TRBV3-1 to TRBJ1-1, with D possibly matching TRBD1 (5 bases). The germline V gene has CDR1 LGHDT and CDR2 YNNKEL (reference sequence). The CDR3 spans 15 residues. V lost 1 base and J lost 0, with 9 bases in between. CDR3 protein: CASSQGGLMNTEAFF. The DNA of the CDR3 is TGTGCCAGCAGCCAAGGGGGACTCATGAACACTGAAGCTTTCTTT.

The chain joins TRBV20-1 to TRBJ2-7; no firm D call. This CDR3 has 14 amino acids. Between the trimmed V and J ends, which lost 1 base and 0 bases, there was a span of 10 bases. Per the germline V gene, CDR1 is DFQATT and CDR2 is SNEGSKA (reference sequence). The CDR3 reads CSARVSGLSYEQYF. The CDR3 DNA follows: TGCAGTGCTAGAGTGTCAGGTCTCTCCTACGAGCAGTACTTC.